This TCR beta chain is from a study of read filtering for tumor transcriptome and immune sequencing (dated by TCRdb to about 2020). Broadly, across the study: The cohort had about 17 male and approximately 13 female patients with a mean age of roughly 66 years, ranging from roughly 47 to 85. Per sample, about 4.05 to 10.27 million TCR-region mapped reads were obtained with IR-seq, compared with only roughly 80 to 1,300 with RNA-seq. Whole-transcriptome libraries were prepared with the TruSeq RNA Access Library Prep Kit after DNase treatment. By revised international staging, 8 or 9 patients were R-ISS I, around 15 were R-ISS II and 6 or 7 were R-ISS III. Using the same bone marrow samples, the study compared TCR repertoires obtained by targeted immune repertoire sequencing with those obtained by bulk whole-transcriptome sequencing. A main aim was a read-filtering strategy for immune repertoire data, specifically whether clonotypes supported by a single read should be removed.

The trim is 4 bases for V and 1 base for J, with a gap of 12 bases between the germline ends. Per the germline V gene, KGHDR is the CDR1 and SFDVKD is the CDR2. The CDR3, from cysteine to phenylalanine, totals 16 residues. Only the CDR3 part of the read is kept: 48 bases, read in frame from the first base. Bone marrow was sampled from every patient at the time of active disease. Bone marrow mononuclear cells were isolated by Ficoll-Hypaque density gradient centrifugation. Myeloma plasma cells were removed and CD138-negative cells were collected by negative selection after labeling with CD138 magnetic microbeads on a MACS separator. The purity of the isolated cells was checked by flow cytometry with CD138 antibodies on an Attune NxT. TRIzol reagent was used to extract total RNA, which was then quantified with a NanoDrop spectrophotometer. For each patient, the CD138-negative bone marrow sample underwent paired RNA-seq and IR-seq.

Starting from roughly 410 ng RNA, TCR libraries were constructed with the Immunoverse kit using molecular barcoded adaptors that cover the alpha/delta and beta/gamma chains. TCR library preparation was performed with the same RNA that was used for transcriptome sequencing. Sequencing of TCR libraries was carried out on an Illumina HiSeq 4000 with 2 x 150 cycles. As for how the authors treated the data: TCR reads were aligned to human V, D, J and C references and assembled into CDR3 clonotypes with MiXCR, including quality filtering and error correction. Clonotype counts and gene usage diversity were analyzed with the tcR package in R. For inspection of raw mapping reads, RNA-seq reads were mapped by STAR aligner version 2.5.3a onto GRCh37 of the human genome. To test the effect of sequencing depth on detected clonotypes, IR-seq fastq files were randomly downsampled using Seqtk 1.3. TCRdb's own reprocessing of the public reads used fastp at Q25 and MiXCR and kept productive beta chains. Duplicate CDR3 protein sequences are folded into a single record with the most common DNA and genes. The V and J calls come from TCRdb's annotation, not from the publication. This sample lists tens of thousands of distinct CDR3 sequences; about a fifth were detected once. The top ten clones comprise 11% to 15% of the sample.

This clonotype was recorded at least ten times. Its antigen is unknown. No base quality values were provided; no much bigger clone lies one nucleotide off. Overall study outcomes, separate from this receptor: The correlation between IR-seq and RNA-seq shared clonotype proportions was increased by removal of single-read clonotypes. The sorted CD138-negative fraction was not purified T cells but a mixed bone marrow immune population. Compared with RNA-seq, IR-seq captured clonotypes at much greater depth and more reliably, and a smaller IR-seq throughput was enough to identify most of the shared clonotypes. In IR-seq, single-read clonotypes were around four fifths of clonotypes but 3% to 4% of total reads; in RNA-seq they were roughly three quarters of clonotypes and less than 45% of reads.

Sequencing was carried out using a population of CD138-negative cells sorted from bone marrow. The cell subset or site label, as the study defines it: bone marrow mononuclear cells depleted of CD138+ plasma/myeloma cells by negative magnetic selection. This sequence was found in a donor over 35 with multiple myeloma. This chain is built from TRBV24-1 and TRBJ2-2, with TRBD2 tentatively as D gene (6 bases match). At the DNA level, the sequence is TGTGCCACCAGTGACTGGAGGGCGGGGAACACCGGGGAGCTGTTTTTT. It codes for CATSDWRAGNTGELFF.